This T cell receptor (beta chain) originates from a study of T cells in women clearing cervical HPV infection. Background on the study: For cases, blood was sampled a median around 150 days after lesion detection, interquartile range roughly 85 to 220 days. The study's findings and limits: T-cell numbers per sample were unknown and may explain richness differences.

The V and J ends lost 6 bases and 5 bases respectively, with 19 bases between them. From germline, CDR1 is DFQATT and CDR2 SNEGSKA (reference sequence). The CDR3 is 14 residues long. As concerns this clone: Its target is not known. The read is 3 residues too short to cover the CDR3 end, so that end is filled in from the germline J gene.

Libraries were prepared by immunoSEQ multiplex PCR; TCRdb keeps only in-frame clonotypes and omits some of them. This sample's table reports about 28,000 clones. Sequencing was done on a sample of blood buffy coat. V is TRBV20-1 and J is TRBJ2-5; D might be TRBD2 (6 bases). This TCR came from a woman between 18 and 70 years old with a cervical HPV16 infection that either progressed to CIN3+ or cleared (not recorded which). Partial CDR3 DNA: TGCAGTGCCCCTGCGGGTGTAGCGGCGGAGACC. Translated: CSAPAGVAAET. The full CDR3 is CSAPAGVAAETQYF.